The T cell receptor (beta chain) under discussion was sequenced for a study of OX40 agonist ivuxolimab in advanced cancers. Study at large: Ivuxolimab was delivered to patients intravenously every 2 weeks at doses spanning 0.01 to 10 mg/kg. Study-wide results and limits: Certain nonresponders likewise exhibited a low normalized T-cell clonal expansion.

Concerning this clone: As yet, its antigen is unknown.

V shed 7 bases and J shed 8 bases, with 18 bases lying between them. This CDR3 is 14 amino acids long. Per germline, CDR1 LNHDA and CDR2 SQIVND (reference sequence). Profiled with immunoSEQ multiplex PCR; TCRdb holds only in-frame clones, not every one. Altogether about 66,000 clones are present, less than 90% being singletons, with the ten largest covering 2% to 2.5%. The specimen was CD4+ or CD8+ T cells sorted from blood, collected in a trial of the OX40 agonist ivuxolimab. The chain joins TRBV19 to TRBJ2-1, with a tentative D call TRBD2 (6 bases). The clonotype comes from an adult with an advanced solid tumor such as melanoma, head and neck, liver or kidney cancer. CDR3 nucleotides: TGTGCCAGTAACGTGGGAGGAGGGATCGATGAGCAGTTCTTC. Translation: CASNVGGGIDEQFF.